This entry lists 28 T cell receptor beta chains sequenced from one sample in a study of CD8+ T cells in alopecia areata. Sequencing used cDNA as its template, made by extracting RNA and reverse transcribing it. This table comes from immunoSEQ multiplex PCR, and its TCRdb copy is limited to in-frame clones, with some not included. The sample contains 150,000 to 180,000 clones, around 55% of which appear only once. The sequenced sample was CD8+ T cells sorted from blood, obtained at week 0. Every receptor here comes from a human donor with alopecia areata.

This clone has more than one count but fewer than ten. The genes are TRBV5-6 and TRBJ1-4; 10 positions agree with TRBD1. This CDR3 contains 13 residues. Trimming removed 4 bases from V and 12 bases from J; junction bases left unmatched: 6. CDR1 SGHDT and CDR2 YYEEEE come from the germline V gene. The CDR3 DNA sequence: TGTGCCAGCAGCGCGGACAGGGGGAGGCAACTGTTTTTT. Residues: CASSADRGRQLFF.

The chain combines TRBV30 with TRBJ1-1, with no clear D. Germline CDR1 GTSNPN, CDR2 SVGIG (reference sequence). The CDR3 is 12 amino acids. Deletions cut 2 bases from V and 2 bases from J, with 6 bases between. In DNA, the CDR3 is TGTGCCTGGAGTCGGGATAACACTGAAGCTTTCTTT. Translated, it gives CAWSRDNTEAFF.

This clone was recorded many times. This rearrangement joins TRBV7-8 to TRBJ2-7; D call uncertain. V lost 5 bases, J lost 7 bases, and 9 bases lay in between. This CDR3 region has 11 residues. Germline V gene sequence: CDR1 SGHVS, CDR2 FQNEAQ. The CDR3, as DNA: TGTGCCAGCAGCCGCTCCAATGAGCAGTACTTC. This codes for CASSRSNEQYF.

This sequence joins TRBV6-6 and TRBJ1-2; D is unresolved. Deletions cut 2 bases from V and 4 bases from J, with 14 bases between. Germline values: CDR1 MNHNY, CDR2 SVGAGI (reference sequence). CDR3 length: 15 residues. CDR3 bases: TGTGCCAGCAGTTACAATCGCGAGGGCAGCTATGGCTACACCTTC. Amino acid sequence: CASSYNREGSYGYTF.

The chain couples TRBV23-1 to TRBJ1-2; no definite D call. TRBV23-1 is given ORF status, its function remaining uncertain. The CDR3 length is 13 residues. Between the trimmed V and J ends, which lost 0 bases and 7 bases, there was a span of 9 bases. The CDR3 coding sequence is TGCGCCAGCAGTCAATCGTTGGCAGTTGGCTACACCTTC. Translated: CASSQSLAVGYTF.

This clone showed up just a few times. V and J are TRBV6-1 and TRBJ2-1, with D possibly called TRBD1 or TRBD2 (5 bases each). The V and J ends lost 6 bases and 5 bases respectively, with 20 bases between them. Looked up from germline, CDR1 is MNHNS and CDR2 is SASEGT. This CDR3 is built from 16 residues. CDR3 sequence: CASREPGRGTHNEQFF. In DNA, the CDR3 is TGTGCCAGCAGGGAACCGGGACGTGGCACACACAATGAGCAGTTCTTC.

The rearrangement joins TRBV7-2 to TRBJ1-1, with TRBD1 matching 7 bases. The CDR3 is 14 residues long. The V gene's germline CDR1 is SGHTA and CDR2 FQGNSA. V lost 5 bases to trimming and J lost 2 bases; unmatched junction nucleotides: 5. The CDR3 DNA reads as TGTGCCAGCAGCCTAAACAGGGGTAACACTGAAGCTTTCTTT. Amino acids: CASSLNRGNTEAFF. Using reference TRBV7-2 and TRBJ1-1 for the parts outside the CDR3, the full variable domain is GAGVSQSPSNKVTEKGKDVELRCDPISGHTALYWYRQSLGQGLEFLIYFQGNSAPDKSGLPSDRFSAERTGGSVSTLTIQRTQQEDSAVYLCASSLNRGNTEAFFGQGTRLTVV.

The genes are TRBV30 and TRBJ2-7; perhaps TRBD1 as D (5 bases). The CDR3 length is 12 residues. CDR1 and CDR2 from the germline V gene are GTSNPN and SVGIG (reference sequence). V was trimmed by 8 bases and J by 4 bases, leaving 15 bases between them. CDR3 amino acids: CAIVAQGYEQYF. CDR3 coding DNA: TGTGCCATAGTAGCCCAGGGATACGAGCAGTACTTC.

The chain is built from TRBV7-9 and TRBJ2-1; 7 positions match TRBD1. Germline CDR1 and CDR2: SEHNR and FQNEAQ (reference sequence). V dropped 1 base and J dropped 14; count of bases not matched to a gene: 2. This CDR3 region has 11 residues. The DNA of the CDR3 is TGTGCCAGCAGCTTAGTTGACAGGGAGTTCTTC. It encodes CASSLVDREFF.

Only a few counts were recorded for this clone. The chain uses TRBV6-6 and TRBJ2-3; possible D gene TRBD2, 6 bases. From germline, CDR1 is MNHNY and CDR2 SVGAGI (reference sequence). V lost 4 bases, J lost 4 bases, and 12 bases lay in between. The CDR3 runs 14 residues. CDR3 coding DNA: TGTGCCAGCAGTTTAGGAGGGGAGGCAGATACGCAGTATTTT. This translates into CASSLGGEADTQYF.

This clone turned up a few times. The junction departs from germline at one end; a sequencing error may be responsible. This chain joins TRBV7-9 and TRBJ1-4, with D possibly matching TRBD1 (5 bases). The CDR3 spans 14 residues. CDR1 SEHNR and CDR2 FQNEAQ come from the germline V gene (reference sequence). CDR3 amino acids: CASSLGQTNGKLFF. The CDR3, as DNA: TGTGCCAGCAGCTTGGGGCAGACTAATGGAAAACTGTTTTTT.

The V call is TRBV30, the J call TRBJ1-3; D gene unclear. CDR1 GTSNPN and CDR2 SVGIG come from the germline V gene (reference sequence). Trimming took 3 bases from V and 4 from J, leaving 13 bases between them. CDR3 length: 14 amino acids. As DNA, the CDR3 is TGTGCCTGGAGCGCCGGCAGTGGGGGAAACACCATATATTTT. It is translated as CAWSAGSGGNTIYF.

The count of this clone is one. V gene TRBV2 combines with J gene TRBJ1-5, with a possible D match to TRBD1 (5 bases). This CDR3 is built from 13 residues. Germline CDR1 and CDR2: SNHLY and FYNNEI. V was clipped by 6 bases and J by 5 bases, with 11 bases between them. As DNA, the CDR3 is TGTGCCAGCAGGTGGGACGGGGATCAGCCCCAGCATTTT. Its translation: CASRWDGDQPQHF.

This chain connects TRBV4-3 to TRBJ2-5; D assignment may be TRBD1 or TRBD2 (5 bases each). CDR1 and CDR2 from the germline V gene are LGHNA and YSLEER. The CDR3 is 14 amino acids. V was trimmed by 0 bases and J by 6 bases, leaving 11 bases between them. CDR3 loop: CASSQDRGHQTQYF. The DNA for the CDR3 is TGCGCCAGCAGCCAAGATCGGGGCCACCAGACCCAGTACTTC.

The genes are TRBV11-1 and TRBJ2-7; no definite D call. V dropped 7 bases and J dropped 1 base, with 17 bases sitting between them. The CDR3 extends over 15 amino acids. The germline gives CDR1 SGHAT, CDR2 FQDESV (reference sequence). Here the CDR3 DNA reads TGTGCCAGCACCCCATCCCAGGCAGGTTCCTACGAGCAGTACTTC. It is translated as CASTPSQAGSYEQYF.

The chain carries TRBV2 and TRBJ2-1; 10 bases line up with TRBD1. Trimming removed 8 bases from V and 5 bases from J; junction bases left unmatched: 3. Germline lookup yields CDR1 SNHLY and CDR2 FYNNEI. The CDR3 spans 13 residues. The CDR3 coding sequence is TGTGCCAGCCGGGACAGGGGTAACAATGAGCAGTTCTTC. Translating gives CASRDRGNNEQFF.

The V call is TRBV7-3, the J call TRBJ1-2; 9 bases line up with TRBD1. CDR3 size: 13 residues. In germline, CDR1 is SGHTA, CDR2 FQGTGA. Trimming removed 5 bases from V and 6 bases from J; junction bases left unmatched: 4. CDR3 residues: CASSPGQGDGYTF. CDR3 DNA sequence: TGTGCCAGCAGCCCGGGACAGGGAGATGGCTACACCTTC.

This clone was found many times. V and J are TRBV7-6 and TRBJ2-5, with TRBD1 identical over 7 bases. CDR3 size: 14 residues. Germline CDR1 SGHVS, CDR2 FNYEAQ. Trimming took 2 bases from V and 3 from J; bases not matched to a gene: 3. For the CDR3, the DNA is TGTGCCAGCAGCTTATTCAGGGGGAAAGAGACCCAGTACTTC. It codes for CASSLFRGKETQYF.

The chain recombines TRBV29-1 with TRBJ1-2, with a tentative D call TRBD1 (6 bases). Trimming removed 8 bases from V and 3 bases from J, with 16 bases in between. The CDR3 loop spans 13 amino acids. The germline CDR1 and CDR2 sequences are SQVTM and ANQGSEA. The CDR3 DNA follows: TGCAGCACCCAAGCGGCAGGGGACTATGGCTACACCTTC. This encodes CSTQAAGDYGYTF.

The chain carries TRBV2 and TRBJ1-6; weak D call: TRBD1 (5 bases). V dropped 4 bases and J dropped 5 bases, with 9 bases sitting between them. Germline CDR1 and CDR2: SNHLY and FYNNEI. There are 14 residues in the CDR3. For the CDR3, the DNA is TGTGCCAGCAGTGGGGGGGGTAATAATTCACCCCTCCACTTT. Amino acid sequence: CASSGGGNNSPLHF.

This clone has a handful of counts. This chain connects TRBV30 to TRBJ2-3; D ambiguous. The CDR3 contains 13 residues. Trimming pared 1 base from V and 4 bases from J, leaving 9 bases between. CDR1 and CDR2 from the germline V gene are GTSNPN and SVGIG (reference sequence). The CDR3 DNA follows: TGTGCCTGGAGTGAACTTCTAGCAGATACGCAGTATTTT. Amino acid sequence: CAWSELLADTQYF.

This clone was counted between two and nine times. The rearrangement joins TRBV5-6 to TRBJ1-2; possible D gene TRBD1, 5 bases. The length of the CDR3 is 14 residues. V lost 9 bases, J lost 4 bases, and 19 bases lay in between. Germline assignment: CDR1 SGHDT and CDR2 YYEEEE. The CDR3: CATSLRRDFYGYTF. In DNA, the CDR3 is TGTGCCACTTCCCTTAGACGGGACTTCTATGGCTACACCTTC. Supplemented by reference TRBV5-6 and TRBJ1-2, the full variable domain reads DAGVTQSPTHLIKTRGQQVTLRCSPKSGHDTVSWYQQALGQGPQFIFQYYEEEERQRGNFPDRFSGHQFPNYSSELNVNALLLGDSALYLCATSLRRDFYGYTFGSGTRLTVV.

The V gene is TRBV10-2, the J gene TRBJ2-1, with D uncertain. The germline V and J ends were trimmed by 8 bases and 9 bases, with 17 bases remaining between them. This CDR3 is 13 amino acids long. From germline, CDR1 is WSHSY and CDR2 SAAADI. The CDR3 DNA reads TGCGCCAGCGGACCGCGGCGTCTTGGTGAGCAGTTCTTC. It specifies CASGPRRLGEQFF.

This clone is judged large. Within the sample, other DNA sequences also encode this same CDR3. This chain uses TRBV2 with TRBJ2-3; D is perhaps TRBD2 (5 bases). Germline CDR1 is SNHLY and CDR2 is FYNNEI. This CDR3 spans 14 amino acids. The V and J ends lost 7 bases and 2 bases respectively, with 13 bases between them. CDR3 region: CASTTGNYTDTQYF. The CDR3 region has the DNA TGTGCCAGCACTACGGGGAATTACACAGATACGCAGTATTTT.

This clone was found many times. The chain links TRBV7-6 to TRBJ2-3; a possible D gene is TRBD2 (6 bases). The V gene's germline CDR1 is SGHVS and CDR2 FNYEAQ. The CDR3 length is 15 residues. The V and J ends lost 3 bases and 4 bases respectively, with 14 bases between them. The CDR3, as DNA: TGTGCCAGCAGCTTCCCTAGCGCGGGTCCAGATACGCAGTATTTT. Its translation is CASSFPSAGPDTQYF.

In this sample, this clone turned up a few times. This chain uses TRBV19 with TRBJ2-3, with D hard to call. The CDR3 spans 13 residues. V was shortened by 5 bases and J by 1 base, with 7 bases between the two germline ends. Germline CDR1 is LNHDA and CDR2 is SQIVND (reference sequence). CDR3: CASSYAGTDTQYF. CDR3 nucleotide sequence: TGTGCCAGTAGTTATGCTGGCACAGATACGCAGTATTTT.

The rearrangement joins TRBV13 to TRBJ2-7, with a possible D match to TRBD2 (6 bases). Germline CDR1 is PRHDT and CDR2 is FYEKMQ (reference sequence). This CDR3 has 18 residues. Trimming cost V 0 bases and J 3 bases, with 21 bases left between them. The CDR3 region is CASSLGTTGELTHYEQYF. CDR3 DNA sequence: TGTGCCAGCAGCTTAGGGACCACGGGGGAACTTACCCACTACGAGCAGTACTTC.

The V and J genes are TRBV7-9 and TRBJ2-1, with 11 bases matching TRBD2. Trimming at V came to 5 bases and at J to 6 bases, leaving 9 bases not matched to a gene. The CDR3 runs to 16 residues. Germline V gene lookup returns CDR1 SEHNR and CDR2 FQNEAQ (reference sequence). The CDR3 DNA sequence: TGTGCCAGCAGCAACACCGGGACTAGCGGTAGCAATGAGCAGTTCTTC. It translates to CASSNTGTSGSNEQFF.